Listed below are T cell receptor beta chains from one sample, sequenced in a study of blood T cell repertoires in COVID-19. This table comes from immunoSEQ multiplex PCR, and its TCRdb copy is limited to in-frame clones, with some not included. Among roughly 150,000 clones, roughly four fifths were seen once, and the ten largest hold more than 3%. Sequenced material: peripheral blood. The receptors were gathered from a woman aged 80 or older with acute or convalescent COVID-19. The CDR3 runs from the conserved cysteine through the conserved F or W. Fields, in order: V gene, J gene, CDR3 protein.

V gene: TRBV15
J gene: TRBJ2-3
CDR3 protein: CATSRSRRGGPVADTQYF

V gene: TRBV2
J gene: TRBJ2-7
CDR3 protein: CASNGPRSYEQYF

V gene: TRBV6-5
J gene: TRBJ2-7
CDR3 protein: CASSYSGRVLSYEQYF

V gene: TRBV18
J gene: TRBJ1-1
CDR3 protein: CASSPTGEEAFF

V gene: TRBV19
J gene: TRBJ2-3
CDR3 protein: CASRGSGEDTQYF

V gene: TRBV18
J gene: TRBJ2-2
CDR3 protein: CASARSANTGELFF

V gene: TRBV29-1
J gene: TRBJ1-1
CDR3 protein: CSVVEGVTTEAFF

V gene: TRBV6-1
J gene: TRBJ2-7
CDR3 protein: CASSESGIHEQYF

V gene: TRBV5-6
J gene: TRBJ1-1
CDR3 protein: CASSFQGGNTEAFF

V gene: TRBV6-1
J gene: TRBJ2-7
CDR3 protein: CASSDKMTAGTNYEQYF

V gene: TRBV4-2
J gene: TRBJ2-1
CDR3 protein: CASSGLGQGGNNEQFF

V gene: TRBV14
J gene: TRBJ1-6
CDR3 protein: CASSQGQGVDSPLHF

V gene: TRBV6-5
J gene: TRBJ1-6
CDR3 protein: CASSYDRGVSPLHF

V gene: TRBV18
J gene: TRBJ2-1
CDR3 protein: CASSPIAVSYNEQFF

V gene: TRBV3-1/TRBV3-2
J gene: TRBJ1-5
CDR3 protein: CASSQTGVSNQPQHF

V gene: TRBV2
J gene: TRBJ1-1
CDR3 protein: CASSPQGAGTEAFF

V gene: TRBV24-1
J gene: TRBJ2-7
CDR3 protein: CAPAGGTGQYF

V gene: TRBV5-8
J gene: TRBJ2-3
CDR3 protein: CASSPGLAEYTDTQYF

V gene: TRBV7-2
J gene: TRBJ2-7
CDR3 protein: CASSPVWTSGRVPYEQYF

V gene: TRBV7-9
J gene: TRBJ1-1
CDR3 protein: CASSLALGTSYTEAFF

V gene: TRBV9
J gene: TRBJ1-2
CDR3 protein: CASSVDTGNYGYTF

V gene: TRBV3-1/TRBV3-2
J gene: TRBJ2-2
CDR3 protein: CASSPPTSVTEELFF

V gene: TRBV19
J gene: TRBJ2-2
CDR3 protein: CASSLRGFDTGELFF

V gene: TRBV30
J gene: TRBJ1-3
CDR3 protein: CAWSVNIFLGLRDYSGNTIYF

V gene: TRBV4-3
J gene: TRBJ2-5
CDR3 protein: CASSQDRSGETQYF

V gene: TRBV5-6
J gene: TRBJ2-7
CDR3 protein: CASSQDRVEVGYEQYF

V gene: TRBV27
J gene: TRBJ2-3
CDR3 protein: CASSTGRRVTDTQYF

V gene: TRBV27
J gene: TRBJ1-5
CDR3 protein: CASSLSRAWSNQPQHF

V gene: TRBV7-9
J gene: TRBJ1-2
CDR3 protein: CASSSTLNSRYTF

V gene: TRBV27
J gene: TRBJ2-7
CDR3 protein: CASSFGVGAGAPYEQYF

V gene: TRBV7-2
J gene: TRBJ1-1
CDR3 protein: CASSLELSTEAFF

V gene: TRBV7-3
J gene: TRBJ2-3
CDR3 protein: CASSRSGATDTQYF

V gene: TRBV19
J gene: TRBJ2-3
CDR3 protein: CASSPGQGSADTQYF

V gene: TRBV30
J gene: TRBJ1-5
CDR3 protein: CAWSTGRGSQPQHF

V gene: TRBV27
J gene: TRBJ1-1
CDR3 protein: CASSFPGREAFF

V gene: TRBV5-4
J gene: TRBJ1-2
CDR3 protein: CASSSGTGDIGYTF

V gene: TRBV4-3
J gene: TRBJ1-6
CDR3 protein: CASSQESQNSPLHF

V gene: TRBV18
J gene: TRBJ1-1
CDR3 protein: CASSRQGRSEAFF

V gene: TRBV9
J gene: TRBJ2-2
CDR3 protein: CASSAGQVDNTGELFF

V gene: TRBV19
J gene: TRBJ1-2
CDR3 protein: CASSITGTGSLYGYTF

V gene: TRBV30
J gene: TRBJ1-2
CDR3 protein: CAWSPQPGGYTF

V gene: TRBV7-3
J gene: TRBJ2-2
CDR3 protein: CASSPRQGATGELFF